This is a list of T cell receptor beta chains from one sample in a study of blood T cell repertoires in COVID-19. Some clones are missing from TCRdb's copy, which holds only in-frame ones; the method was immunoSEQ multiplex PCR. The table lists approximately 360,000 clones, about four fifths of them singletons, with around 5.1% in the top ten. The sample taken for sequencing was PBMCs or T cells enriched from blood (not recorded which). These receptors all stem from a woman aged 50 to 60 who had recovered from COVID-19. Each CDR3 is given with its conserved first and last residue. Clone size appears in some rows only: once, few, many, or a class for an expanded clone.

V gene	clone size	J gene	CDR3 protein
TRBV6-2/TRBV6-3	-	TRBJ2-5	CASSYSLTGGMETQYF
TRBV5-5	-	TRBJ1-1	CASSLLSPRMRGLNTEAFF
TRBV27	-	TRBJ2-2	CASSQGLGSGELFF
TRBV9	-	TRBJ2-1	CASSVGAEANEQFF
TRBV14	-	TRBJ2-7	CASSQITYEQYF
TRBV27	once	TRBJ1-2	CASSSGTSNYGYTF
TRBV27	-	TRBJ1-2	CASSLARQGYGYTF
TRBV11-3	-	TRBJ2-4	CASSLGGSKNIQYF
TRBV14	-	TRBJ1-6	CASSGAGYRVSLHF
TRBV29-1	-	TRBJ1-2	CSVGGAGEDGYTF
TRBV23-1	few	TRBJ1-5	CASSQSRGLYDSQPQHF
TRBV12-3/TRBV12-4	few	TRBJ1-5	CASSLKGLTAQHF
TRBV6-5	-	TRBJ2-1	CASGGSSYNEQFF
TRBV6-2/TRBV6-3	-	TRBJ1-5	CASSQSQGINQPQHF
TRBV27	-	TRBJ2-7	CASSPGQGITQYF
TRBV4-1	few	TRBJ1-5	CASSQDMGGNQPQHF
TRBV7-2	-	TRBJ2-1	CASSLEETVNEQFF
TRBV29-1	few	TRBJ1-5	CSVATGTGGGQPQHF
TRBV5-1	-	TRBJ1-2	CASSLASQGGYTF
TRBV21-1	-	TRBJ2-7	CASSNNRGGPYEQYF
TRBV10-3	-	TRBJ2-7	CAISEGVGTAPYEQYF
TRBV29-1	few	TRBJ1-4	CSVESPTNEKLFF
TRBV11-3	once	TRBJ2-1	CASSLAQGSGDEQFF
TRBV9	once	TRBJ2-1	CASSGQGNFFEQFF
TRBV30	-	TRBJ1-6	CAWSAQLTGPRALHF
TRBV6-2/TRBV6-3	-	TRBJ1-5	CASSLGVSNQPQHF
TRBV28	-	TRBJ2-7	CASSLTGYEQYF
TRBV19	-	TRBJ1-5	CASTVGGEQPQHF
TRBV5-6	-	TRBJ1-2	CASSLVGTGGYGYTF
TRBV9	-	TRBJ2-1	CASSARDSLGSEQFF
TRBV9	-	TRBJ2-5	CASSVGTSGILSVQETQYF
TRBV9	-	TRBJ2-1	CASSPGLASGNEQFF
TRBV6-5	-	TRBJ2-7	CASSFSSGYEQYF
TRBV10-2	-	TRBJ1-1	CASSVADTEAFF
TRBV19	-	TRBJ2-1	CASSPPGVLPNEQFF
TRBV6-2/TRBV6-3	-	TRBJ2-1	CASSPTLPGQDYNEQFF
TRBV4-2	-	TRBJ1-1	CASNQPGGTGLNTEAFF
TRBV11-2	-	TRBJ2-1	CASSLDRRDYEQFF
TRBV20-1	-	TRBJ2-5	CSAQFLGTQYF
TRBV10-3	-	TRBJ2-7	CAISEPRLAGGDEQYF
TRBV24-1	once	TRBJ1-2	CATRPVAGGRVNYGYTF
TRBV18	-	TRBJ2-6	CASSLGSGSGANVLTF
TRBV6-6	once	TRBJ2-1	CASSYSAQGDNEQFF
TRBV2	-	TRBJ2-1	CASRTGTGNNEQFF
TRBV25-1	-	TRBJ1-1	CASSPRGGTEAFF
TRBV7-2	-	TRBJ2-7	CASSHGVGFYEQYF
TRBV2	-	TRBJ1-2	CASSDHSYGYTF
TRBV19	few	TRBJ1-6	CASSLGGVNSPLHF
TRBV2	-	TRBJ1-1	CATRGQGLRNTEAFF
TRBV2	-	TRBJ1-3	CASSLQGVVGNTIYF
TRBV5-1	-	TRBJ1-1	CASSLMRALNTEAFF